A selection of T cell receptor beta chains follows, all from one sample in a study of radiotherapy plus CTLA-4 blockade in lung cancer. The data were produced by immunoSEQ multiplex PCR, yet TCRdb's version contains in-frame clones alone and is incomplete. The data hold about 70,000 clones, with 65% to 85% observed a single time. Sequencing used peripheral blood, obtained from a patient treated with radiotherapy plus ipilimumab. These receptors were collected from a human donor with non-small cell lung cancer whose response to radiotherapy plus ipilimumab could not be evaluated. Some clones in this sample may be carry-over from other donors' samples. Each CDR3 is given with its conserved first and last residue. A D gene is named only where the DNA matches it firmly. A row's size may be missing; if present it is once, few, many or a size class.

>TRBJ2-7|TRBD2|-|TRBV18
TGTGCCAGCTCATTCGGACTAGCGGGGCTAAACGAGCAGTACTTC
CASSFGLAGLNEQYF
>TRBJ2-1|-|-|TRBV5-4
TGTGCCAGCAGCTTATCGGGGAGCCCTCTGACTGAGCAGTTCTTC
CASSLSGSPLTEQFF
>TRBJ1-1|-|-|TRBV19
TGTGCCAGTATCCCACTAGGAGGGGGGGCGACTGAAGCTTTCTTT
CASIPLGGGATEAFF
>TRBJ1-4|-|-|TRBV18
TGTGCCAGCTCACTCGGGAACAGTGAAAAACTGTTTTTT
CASSLGNSEKLFF
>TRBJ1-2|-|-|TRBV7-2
TGTGCCAGCAGCCACCGCACAGGGTTCGTATACTATGGCTACACCTTC
CASSHRTGFVYYGYTF
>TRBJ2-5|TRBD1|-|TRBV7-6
TGTGCCAGCAGCAACAGGGGGCCTCAGGAGACCCAGTACTTC
CASSNRGPQETQYF
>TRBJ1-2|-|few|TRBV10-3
TGTGCCATCAGGGGGCGGGGGAACTATGGCTACACCTTC
CAIRGRGNYGYTF
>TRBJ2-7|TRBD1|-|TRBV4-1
TGCGCCAGCAGCAGATCAGGGGGAATGCCCTACGAGCAGTACTTC
CASSRSGGMPYEQYF
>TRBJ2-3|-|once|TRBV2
TGTGCCAGCAAGGTCAATAGCGGAGACACAGATACGCAGTATTTT
CASKVNSGDTDTQYF
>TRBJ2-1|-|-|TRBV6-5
TGTGCCACCACAGGGATAGGCGGTGAGCAGTTCTTC
CATTGIGGEQFF
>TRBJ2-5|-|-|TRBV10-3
TGTGCCATCAGTGAGTCACAGATTAGCCAAGAGACCCAGTACTTC
CAISESQISQETQYF
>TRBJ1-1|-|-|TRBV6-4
TGTGCCAGCAGTGACTCTGGAAGGGAGGGAAGCGCTGAAGCTTTCTTT
CASSDSGREGSAEAFF
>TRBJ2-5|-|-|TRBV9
TGTGCCAGCAGCGCAGGCGGGGCCAACCTACGCCAAGAGACCCAGTACTTC
CASSAGGANLRQETQYF